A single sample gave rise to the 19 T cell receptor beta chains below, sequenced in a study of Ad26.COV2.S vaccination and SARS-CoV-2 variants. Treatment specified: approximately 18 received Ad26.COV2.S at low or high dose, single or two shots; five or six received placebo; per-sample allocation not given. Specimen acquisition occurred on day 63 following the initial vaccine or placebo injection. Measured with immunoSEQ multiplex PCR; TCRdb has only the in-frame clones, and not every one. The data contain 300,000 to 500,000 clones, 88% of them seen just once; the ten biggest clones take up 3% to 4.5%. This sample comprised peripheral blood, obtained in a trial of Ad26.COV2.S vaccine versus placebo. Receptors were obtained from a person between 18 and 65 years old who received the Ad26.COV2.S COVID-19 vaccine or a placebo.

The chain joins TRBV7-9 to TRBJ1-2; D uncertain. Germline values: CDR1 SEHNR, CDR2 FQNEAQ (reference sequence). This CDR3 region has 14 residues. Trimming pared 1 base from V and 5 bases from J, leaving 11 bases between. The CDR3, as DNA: TGTGCCAGCAGCTTAGAAGGCAGGATGTATGGCTACACCTTC. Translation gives CASSLEGRMYGYTF.

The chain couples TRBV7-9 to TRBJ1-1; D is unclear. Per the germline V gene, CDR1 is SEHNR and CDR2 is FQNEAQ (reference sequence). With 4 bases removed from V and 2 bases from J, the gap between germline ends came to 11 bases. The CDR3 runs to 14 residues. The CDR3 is CASSSRALNTEAFF. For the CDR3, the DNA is TGTGCCAGCAGCTCGAGGGCACTCAACACTGAAGCTTTCTTT.

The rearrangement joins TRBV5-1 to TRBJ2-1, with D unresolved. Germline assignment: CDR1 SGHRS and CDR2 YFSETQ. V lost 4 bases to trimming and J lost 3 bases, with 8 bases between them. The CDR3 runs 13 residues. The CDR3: CASSQFVYNEQFF. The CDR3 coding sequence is TGCGCCAGCAGCCAGTTTGTCTACAATGAGCAGTTCTTC.

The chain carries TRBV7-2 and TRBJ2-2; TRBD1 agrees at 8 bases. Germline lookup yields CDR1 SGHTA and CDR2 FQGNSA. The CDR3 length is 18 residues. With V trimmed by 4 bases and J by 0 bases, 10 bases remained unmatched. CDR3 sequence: CASSSHRDRNPNTGELFF. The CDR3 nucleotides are TGTGCCAGCAGCTCCCACCGGGACAGGAACCCGAACACCGGGGAGCTGTTTTTT.

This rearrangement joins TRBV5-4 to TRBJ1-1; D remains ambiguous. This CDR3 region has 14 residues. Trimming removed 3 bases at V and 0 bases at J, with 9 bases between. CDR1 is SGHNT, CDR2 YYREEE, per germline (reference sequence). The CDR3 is CASSWEGLNTEAFF. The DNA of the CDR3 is TGTGCCAGCAGCTGGGAAGGGTTGAACACTGAAGCTTTCTTT. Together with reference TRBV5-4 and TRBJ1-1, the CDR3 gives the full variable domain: ETGVTQSPTHLIKTRGQQVTLRCSSQSGHNTVSWYQQALGQGPQFIFQYYREEENGRGNFPPRFSGLQFPNYSSELNVNALELDDSALYLCASSWEGLNTEAFFGQGTRLTVV.

In DNA form, the CDR3 reads TGTGCCAGCAGTAAGAGCCAGGGGGACCAGCCCCAGCATTTT. Protein product: CASSKSQGDQPQHF. The chain recombines TRBV6-4 with TRBJ1-5; 7 bases are a match to TRBD1. Per the germline V gene, CDR1 is MRHNA and CDR2 is SNTAGT. V shed 5 bases, J shed 7 bases, and the junction held 8 bases outside the gene matches. CDR3 length: 14 amino acids.

Written as DNA, the CDR3 is TGTGCCAGCAGCAGACAGACAGGCCCTTACTATGGCTACACCTTC. This sequence encodes CASSRQTGPYYGYTF. The chain carries TRBV21-1 and TRBJ1-2; the table's TRBD1 call for D was not verified on the DNA. TRBV21-1 is described as a pseudogene. The CDR3 is 15 residues long.

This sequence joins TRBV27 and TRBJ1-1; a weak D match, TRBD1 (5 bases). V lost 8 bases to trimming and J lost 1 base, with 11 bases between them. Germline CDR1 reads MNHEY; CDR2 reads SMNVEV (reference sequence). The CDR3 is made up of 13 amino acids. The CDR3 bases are TGTGCCAGCGCAGGGTGGGCGAACACTGAAGCTTTCTTT. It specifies CASAGWANTEAFF.

This chain's CDR3 is CASSLPEGSLHF. As DNA, the CDR3 is TGTGCCAGCAGCCTCCCGGAGGGGTCCCTCCACTTT. This rearrangement joins TRBV6-5 to TRBJ1-6; weak D call: TRBD1 (5 bases). CDR1 and CDR2 from the germline V gene are MNHEY and SVGAGI. Trimming stripped 6 bases from V and 14 bases from J, with 14 bases between. This CDR3 contains 12 residues.

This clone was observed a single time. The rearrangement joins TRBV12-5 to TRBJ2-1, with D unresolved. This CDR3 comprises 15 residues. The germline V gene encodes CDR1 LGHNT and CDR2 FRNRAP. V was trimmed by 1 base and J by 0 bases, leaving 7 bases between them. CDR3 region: CASGLGQLSYNEQFF. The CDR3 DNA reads TGTGCTAGTGGTTTGGGGCAGCTCTCCTACAATGAGCAGTTCTTC.

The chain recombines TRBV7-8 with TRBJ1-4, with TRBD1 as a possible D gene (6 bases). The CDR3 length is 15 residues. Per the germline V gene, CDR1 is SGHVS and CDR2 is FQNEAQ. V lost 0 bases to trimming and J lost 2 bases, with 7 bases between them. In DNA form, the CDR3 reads TGTGCCAGCAGCTTAGCCGGGGGCACTAATGAAAAACTGTTTTTT. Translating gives CASSLAGGTNEKLFF.

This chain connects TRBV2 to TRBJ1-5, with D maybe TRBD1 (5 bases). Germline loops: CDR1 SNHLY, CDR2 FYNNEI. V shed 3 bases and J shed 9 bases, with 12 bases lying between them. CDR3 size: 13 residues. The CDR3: CASSDSRVRPQHF. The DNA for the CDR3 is TGTGCCAGCAGTGATTCCAGGGTCCGGCCCCAGCATTTT. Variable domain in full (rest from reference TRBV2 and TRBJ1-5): EPEVTQTPSHQVTQMGQEVILRCVPISNHLYFYWYRQILGQKVEFLVSFYNNEISEKSEIFDDQFSVERPDGSNFTLKIRSTKLEDSAMYFCASSDSRVRPQHFGDGTRLSIL.

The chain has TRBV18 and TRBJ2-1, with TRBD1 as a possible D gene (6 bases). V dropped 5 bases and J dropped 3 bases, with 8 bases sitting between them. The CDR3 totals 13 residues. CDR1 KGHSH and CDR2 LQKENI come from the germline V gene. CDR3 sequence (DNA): TGTGCCAGCTCAGAGGACAGCTACAATGAGCAGTTCTTC. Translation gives CASSEDSYNEQFF.

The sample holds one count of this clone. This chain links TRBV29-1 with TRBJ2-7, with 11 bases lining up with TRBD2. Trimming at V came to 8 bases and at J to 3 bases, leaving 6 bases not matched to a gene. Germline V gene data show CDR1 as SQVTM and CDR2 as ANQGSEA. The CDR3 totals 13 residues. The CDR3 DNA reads TGCAGCTGTAGGACTAGCGGGCGCTACGAGCAGTACTTC. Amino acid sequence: CSCRTSGRYEQYF.

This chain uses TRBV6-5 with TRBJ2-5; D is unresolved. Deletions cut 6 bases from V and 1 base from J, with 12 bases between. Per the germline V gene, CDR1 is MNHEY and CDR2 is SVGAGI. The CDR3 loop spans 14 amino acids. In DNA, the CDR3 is TGTGCCAGCAGACGGAGCCCTCCCCAAGAGACCCAGTACTTC. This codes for CASRRSPPQETQYF.

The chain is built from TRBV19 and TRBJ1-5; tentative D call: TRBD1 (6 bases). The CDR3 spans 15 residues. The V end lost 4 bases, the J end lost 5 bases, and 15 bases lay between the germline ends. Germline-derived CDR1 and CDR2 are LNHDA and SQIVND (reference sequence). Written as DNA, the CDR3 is TGTGCCAGTAGTAGGCAGGGGCCGCGGGATCAGCCCCAGCATTTT. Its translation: CASSRQGPRDQPQHF.

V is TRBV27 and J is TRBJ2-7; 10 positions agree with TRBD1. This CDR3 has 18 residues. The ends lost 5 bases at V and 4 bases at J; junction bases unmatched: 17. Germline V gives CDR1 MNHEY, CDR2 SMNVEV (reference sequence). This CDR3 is CASSIIGATGGQEYEQYF. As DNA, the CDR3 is TGTGCCAGCAGTATTATCGGGGCGACAGGGGGCCAAGAGTACGAGCAGTACTTC.

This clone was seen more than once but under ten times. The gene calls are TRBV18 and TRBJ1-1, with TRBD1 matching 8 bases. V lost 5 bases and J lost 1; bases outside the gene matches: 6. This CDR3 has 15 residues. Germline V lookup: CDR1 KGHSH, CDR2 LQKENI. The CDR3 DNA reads TGTGCCAGCTCAGCCGGACAGGGTTCGAACACTGAAGCTTTCTTT. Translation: CASSAGQGSNTEAFF.

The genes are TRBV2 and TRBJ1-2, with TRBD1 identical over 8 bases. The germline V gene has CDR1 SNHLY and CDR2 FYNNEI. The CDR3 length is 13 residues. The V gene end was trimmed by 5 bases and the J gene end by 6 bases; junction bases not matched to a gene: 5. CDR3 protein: CASSTDRDHGYTF. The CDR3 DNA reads TGTGCCAGCAGTACGGACAGGGACCATGGCTACACCTTC.